These T cell receptor beta chains were read from a single sample in a study of T cell clones after liver transplantation. Assay used: immunoSEQ multiplex PCR; TCRdb lists only in-frame clones, some missing. The sample holds 70,000 to 80,000 clones, around 90% seen once. The sequences come from CD4+ T cells from blood, collected before liver transplant. These receptors were obtained from a human donor who received a liver transplant. The CDR3 runs from the conserved cysteine through the conserved F or W. The order of the fields is CDR3 length, V gene, D gene, J gene, clone size, CDR3 protein, CDR3 DNA. A D gene is named only where the DNA matches it firmly. A clone size is listed for some rows: how often the clone was seen (once, few, many), or a class if it is expanded.

length: 16; V: TRBV5-1; D: TRBD1; J: TRBJ2-7; size: once; CDR3: CASSLYTGGISYEQYF; DNA: TGCGCCAGCAGCTTGTATACAGGGGGAATCTCCTACGAGCAGTACTTC
length: 14; V: TRBV11-2; D: TRBD1; J: TRBJ1-1; size: -; CDR3: CASSLTGLGTEAFF; DNA: TGTGCCAGCAGCTTGACAGGGCTGGGCACTGAAGCTTTCTTT
length: 13; V: TRBV7-3; D: -; J: TRBJ2-3; size: -; CDR3: CASSRDSTDTQYF; DNA: TGTGCCAGCAGTCGCGATAGCACAGATACGCAGTATTTT
length: 15; V: TRBV19; D: TRBD2; J: TRBJ2-7; size: -; CDR3: CASSPIAGGSYEQYF; DNA: TGTGCCAGTAGTCCGATAGCGGGAGGGTCCTACGAGCAGTACTTC
length: 14; V: TRBV6-1; D: TRBD1; J: TRBJ1-5; size: -; CDR3: CASSVDRGDQPQHF; DNA: TGTGCCAGCAGCGTGGACAGGGGGGATCAGCCCCAGCATTTT
length: 13; V: TRBV7-2; D: -; J: TRBJ2-1; size: -; CDR3: CASSSLTGNEQFF; DNA: TGTGCCAGCAGCTCGTTAACAGGGAATGAGCAGTTCTTC
length: 12; V: TRBV28; D: -; J: TRBJ1-2; size: -; CDR3: CASSSRPDGYTF; DNA: TGTGCCAGCAGTTCACGACCCGATGGCTACACCTTC
length: 14; V: TRBV10-1; D: -; J: TRBJ1-1; size: -; CDR3: CASSEGGVVTEAFF; DNA: TGCGCCAGCAGTGAGGGGGGAGTGGTCACTGAAGCTTTCTTT
length: 14; V: TRBV11-3; D: TRBD1; J: TRBJ2-5; size: -; CDR3: CASSLTTGIQTQYF; DNA: TGTGCCAGCAGCTTAACGACAGGGATCCAGACCCAGTACTTC
length: 14; V: TRBV5-1; D: -; J: TRBJ1-6; size: -; CDR3: CASSFDGGDSPLHF; DNA: TGCGCCAGCAGCTTCGACGGTGGGGATTCACCCCTCCACTTT
length: 15; V: TRBV2; D: TRBD2; J: TRBJ2-7; size: -; CDR3: CASVKGGTSGSEQYF; DNA: TGTGCCAGCGTTAAGGGAGGGACTAGCGGCTCCGAGCAGTACTTC
length: 17; V: TRBV14; D: -; J: TRBJ2-7; size: few; CDR3: CASSQEGGLRTTYEQYF; DNA: TGTGCCAGCAGCCAAGAGGGGGGACTCCGCACCACCTACGAGCAGTACTTC
length: 14; V: TRBV6-1; D: -; J: TRBJ1-4; size: -; CDR3: CASSVRGYNEKLFF; DNA: TGTGCCAGCAGTGTCCGGGGTTATAATGAAAAACTGTTTTTT
length: 15; V: TRBV5-1; D: -; J: TRBJ1-5; size: -; CDR3: CASSFDGTSNQPQHF; DNA: TGCGCCAGCAGCTTCGACGGGACCAGCAATCAGCCCCAGCATTTT
length: 15; V: TRBV6-6; D: TRBD2; J: TRBJ2-1; size: -; CDR3: CASSSPTLAGYEQFF; DNA: TGTGCCAGCAGTTCCCCGACCCTAGCGGGTTACGAGCAGTTCTTC
length: 16; V: TRBV18; D: -; J: TRBJ1-3; size: -; CDR3: CASSPSHQSSGNTIYF; DNA: TGTGCCAGCTCACCATCACACCAGAGCTCTGGAAACACCATATATTTT
length: 17; V: TRBV4-3; D: -; J: TRBJ2-2; size: -; CDR3: CASSQDRVTSVVGELFF; DNA: TGCGCCAGCAGCCAAGATAGGGTGACCTCTGTAGTCGGGGAGCTGTTTTTT
length: 11; V: TRBV28; D: -; J: TRBJ2-2; size: -; CDR3: CASSRDGELFF; DNA: TGTGCCAGCAGCCGGGACGGGGAGCTGTTTTTT
length: 14; V: TRBV27; D: -; J: TRBJ1-5; size: -; CDR3: CASSLGGRNQPQHF; DNA: TGTGCCAGCAGTTTAGGGGGCAGGAATCAGCCCCAGCATTTT
length: 15; V: TRBV7-6; D: -; J: TRBJ1-3; size: once; CDR3: CASSQDIFSGNTIYF; DNA: TGTGCCAGCAGCCAGGACATCTTCTCTGGAAACACCATATATTTT
length: 14; V: TRBV2; D: TRBD2; J: TRBJ2-7; size: -; CDR3: CASIRGGHPYEQYF; DNA: TGTGCCAGCATCCGGGGGGGGCATCCCTACGAGCAGTACTTC
length: 16; V: TRBV14; D: -; J: TRBJ2-1; size: -; CDR3: CASRPTGSSSYNEQFF; DNA: TGTGCCAGCAGGCCAACAGGGAGCAGCTCCTACAATGAGCAGTTCTTC
length: 14; V: TRBV12-5; D: -; J: TRBJ2-7; size: -; CDR3: CASGLRDGVTEQYF; DNA: TGTGCTAGTGGTTTGAGGGACGGAGTCACTGAGCAGTACTTC
length: 15; V: TRBV27; D: TRBD1; J: TRBJ1-5; size: -; CDR3: CASSADRGQNQPQHF; DNA: TGTGCCAGCAGTGCGGACAGGGGGCAAAATCAGCCCCAGCATTTT
length: 14; V: TRBV27; D: -; J: TRBJ1-1; size: -; CDR3: CASGGTGVNTEAFF; DNA: TGTGCCAGCGGAGGAACGGGAGTTAACACTGAAGCTTTCTTT
length: 13; V: TRBV7-2; D: -; J: TRBJ2-3; size: -; CDR3: CASSLDPKDTQYF; DNA: TGTGCCAGCAGCTTAGATCCGAAAGATACGCAGTATTTT
length: 14; V: TRBV19; D: TRBD1; J: TRBJ1-1; size: -; CDR3: CATRTGKMNTEAFF; DNA: TGTGCCACCCGGACAGGGAAGATGAACACTGAAGCTTTCTTT
length: 15; V: TRBV6-5; D: -; J: TRBJ1-2; size: -; CDR3: CASKVRASRNYGYTF; DNA: TGTGCCAGCAAAGTACGAGCATCAAGGAACTATGGCTACACCTTC
length: 14; V: TRBV9; D: -; J: TRBJ2-1; size: once; CDR3: CASSVVGASNEQFF; DNA: TGTGCCAGCAGCGTAGTGGGGGCGAGCAATGAGCAGTTCTTC
length: 16; V: TRBV5-1; D: TRBD1; J: TRBJ2-2; size: -; CDR3: CASSSGTGSFAGELFF; DNA: TGCGCCAGCAGCTCAGGGACAGGAAGCTTCGCCGGGGAGCTGTTTTTT
length: 15; V: TRBV4-2; D: -; J: TRBJ1-2; size: -; CDR3: CASSPRELIDYGYTF; DNA: TGTGCCAGCAGCCCCCGAGAGCTTATTGACTATGGCTACACCTTC
length: 14; V: TRBV7-9; D: TRBD2; J: TRBJ2-5; size: -; CDR3: CASSNLAGGETQYF; DNA: TGTGCCAGCAGCAACTTGGCGGGGGGAGAGACCCAGTACTTC
length: 18; V: TRBV5-1; D: TRBD2; J: TRBJ2-1; size: -; CDR3: CASSFIVSVAGGYNEQFF; DNA: TGCGCCAGCAGCTTTATTGTGTCCGTAGCGGGGGGCTACAATGAGCAGTTCTTC
length: 14; V: TRBV6-1; D: -; J: TRBJ1-4; size: few; CDR3: CASSRDATNEKLFF; DNA: TGTGCCAGCAGTAGAGATGCAACTAATGAAAAACTGTTTTTT
length: 18; V: TRBV11-3; D: -; J: TRBJ1-1; size: -; CDR3: CASSLDRARGLRYTEAFF; DNA: TGTGCCAGCAGCTTAGATCGGGCCCGAGGGCTAAGGTACACTGAAGCTTTCTTT
length: 14; V: TRBV7-3; D: -; J: TRBJ1-1; size: once; CDR3: CASSLGGENTEAFF; DNA: TGTGCCAGCAGCTTAGGAGGAGAGAACACTGAAGCTTTCTTT
length: 15; V: TRBV19; D: -; J: TRBJ1-5; size: -; CDR3: CASSIEQGGNQPQHF; DNA: TGTGCCAGTAGTATTGAACAGGGAGGGAATCAGCCCCAGCATTTT
length: 10; V: TRBV10-3; D: -; J: TRBJ1-2; size: -; CDR3: CASRDYGYTF; DNA: TGTGCTTCAAGAGACTATGGCTACACCTTC
length: 14; V: TRBV10-3; D: TRBD2; J: TRBJ2-2; size: few; CDR3: CASRTSGNAGELFF; DNA: TGTGCCTCCCGGACTAGCGGGAATGCCGGGGAGCTGTTTTTT
length: 15; V: TRBV18; D: TRBD1; J: TRBJ2-5; size: -; CDR3: CASSPRQGYQETQYF; DNA: TGTGCCAGCTCACCAAGACAGGGATACCAAGAGACCCAGTACTTC
length: 15; V: TRBV23-1; D: -; J: TRBJ2-7; size: -; CDR3: CASSHYPGRDYEQYF; DNA: TGCGCCAGCAGTCACTACCCGGGACGGGACTACGAGCAGTACTTC